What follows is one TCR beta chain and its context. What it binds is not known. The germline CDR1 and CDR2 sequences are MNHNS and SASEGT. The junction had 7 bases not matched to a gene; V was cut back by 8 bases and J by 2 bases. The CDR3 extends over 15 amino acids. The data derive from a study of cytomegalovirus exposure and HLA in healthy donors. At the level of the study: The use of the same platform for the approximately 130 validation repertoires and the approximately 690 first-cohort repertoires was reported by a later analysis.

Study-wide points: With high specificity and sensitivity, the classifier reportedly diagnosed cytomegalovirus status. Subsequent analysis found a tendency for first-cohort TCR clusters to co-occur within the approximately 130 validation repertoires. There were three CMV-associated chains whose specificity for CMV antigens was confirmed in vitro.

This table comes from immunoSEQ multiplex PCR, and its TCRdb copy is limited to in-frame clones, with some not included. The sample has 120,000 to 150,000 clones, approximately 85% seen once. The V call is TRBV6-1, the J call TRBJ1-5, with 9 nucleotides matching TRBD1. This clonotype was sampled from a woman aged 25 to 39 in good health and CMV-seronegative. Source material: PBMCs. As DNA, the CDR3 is TGTGCCAGCGTGACAGGGGGTCTAGGCAATCAGCCCCAGCATTTT. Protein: CASVTGGLGNQPQHF.